These 21 T cell receptor beta chains were sequenced from one sample in a study of OX40 agonist ivuxolimab in advanced cancers. Library preparation used the immunoSEQ multiplex PCR assay. Held by TCRdb, this immuneACCESS table contains in-frame sequences only and omits some clones. Under half of the omission traces to an unresolved V gene where checked; the cause of the rest is unknown. A total of about 110,000 clones appear in this sample, approximately 89% of them only once. Of the sample, around 0.26% falls within the top ten clones. The sample here was CD4+ or CD8+ T cells sorted from blood, taken in a trial of the OX40 agonist ivuxolimab. The origin of the receptors is an adult with an advanced solid tumor such as melanoma, head and neck, liver or kidney cancer.

The V and J genes are TRBV11-2 and TRBJ2-4; 8 bases line up with TRBD1. J lost 9 bases, V lost 0 bases, and 7 bases had no gene match. CDR3 length: 15 amino acids. Germline lookup yields CDR1 SGHAT and CDR2 FQNNGV. This chain's CDR3 is CASSLDGQGWAIQYF. The CDR3 bases are TGTGCCAGCAGCTTAGATGGACAGGGATGGGCCATTCAGTACTTC.

This chain links TRBV9 with TRBJ2-3; the D gene is possibly TRBD2 (5 bases). The CDR3 runs 14 residues. V lost 0 bases and J 2 bases, leaving 7 bases between the germline ends. Germline V gives CDR1 SGDLS, CDR2 YYNGEE. CDR3 sequence (DNA): TGTGCCAGCAGCGTAGGGACTTTCACAGATACGCAGTATTTT. Translating it yields CASSVGTFTDTQYF.

The J gene is TRBJ1-1, the V gene TRBV5-6; D uncertain. The V gene lost 4 bases and the J gene lost 5 bases, with 9 bases spanning the gap. Germline assignment: CDR1 SGHDT and CDR2 YYEEEE. This CDR3 has 12 amino acids. CDR3 DNA sequence: TGTGCCAGCAGCCTAAGGGCTACTGAAGCTTTCTTT. The encoded protein is CASSLRATEAFF. Supplemented by reference TRBV5-6 and TRBJ1-1, the full variable domain reads DAGVTQSPTHLIKTRGQQVTLRCSPKSGHDTVSWYQQALGQGPQFIFQYYEEEERQRGNFPDRFSGHQFPNYSSELNVNALLLGDSALYLCASSLRATEAFFGQGTRLTVV.

The chain combines TRBV7-9 with TRBJ1-2; 7 bases are a match to TRBD1. CDR3 length equals 15 residues. In germline, CDR1 is SEHNR, CDR2 FQNEAQ (reference sequence). V lost 2 bases to trimming and J lost 8 bases; unmatched junction nucleotides: 11. The CDR3 spells CASSLRGDSSRGYTF. The CDR3 DNA is TGTGCCAGCAGCTTAAGGGGGGACAGTTCTCGGGGCTACACCTTC.

The J gene is TRBJ1-5, the V gene TRBV9; D remains unclear. Trimming removed 0 bases at V and 2 bases at J, with 9 bases between. The CDR3 loop spans 15 amino acids. Per germline, CDR1 SGDLS and CDR2 YYNGEE. The CDR3 spells CASSVGAGGNQPQHF. As DNA, the CDR3 is TGTGCCAGCAGCGTAGGGGCAGGAGGCAATCAGCCCCAGCATTTT.

The chain employs TRBV9 and TRBJ1-2; tentatively, D is TRBD1 (6 bases). The CDR3 loop spans 16 amino acids. CDR1 and CDR2 from the germline V gene are SGDLS and YYNGEE. The V gene lost 0 bases and the J gene lost 13 bases, with 25 bases spanning the gap. DNA of the CDR3: TGTGCCAGCAGCGTAGGTTTGATTTCGGATCGGGGGCCTCCCACCTTC. It specifies CASSVGLISDRGPPTF.

This rearrangement joins TRBV5-5 to TRBJ1-5; tentative D call: TRBD1 (6 bases). In germline, CDR1 is SGHKS, CDR2 YYEKEE (reference sequence). The CDR3 has 17 amino acids. The V end was cut by 3 bases, the J end by 6 bases, with 22 bases between. CDR3 coding DNA: TGTGCCAGCAGCTCCTACCCCAAGGGGGAAAAAGGTCAGCCCCAGCATTTT. Protein sequence: CASSSYPKGEKGQPQHF.

The chain uses TRBV9 and TRBJ2-1, with 7 bases lining up with TRBD2. The CDR3 totals 13 residues. Germline loops: CDR1 SGDLS, CDR2 YYNGEE. Trimming cost V 0 bases and J 7 bases; bases outside gene matches: 1. The CDR3 nucleotides read TGTGCCAGCAGCGTAGCGGGACTAAATGAGCAGTTCTTC. Its translation is CASSVAGLNEQFF.

V is TRBV2 and J is TRBJ1-2; no definite D call. The CDR3 consists of 14 residues. V gave up 3 bases and J gave up 7 bases, with 15 bases separating them. CDR1 and CDR2 (germline): SNHLY, FYNNEI. The CDR3 DNA follows: TGTGCCAGCAGTGAGACCCCGGGGATTGGTGGCTACACCTTC. It encodes CASSETPGIGGYTF.

The chain has TRBV28 and TRBJ1-3, with TRBD1 identical over 11 bases. V shed 8 bases, J shed 1 base, and the junction held 4 bases outside the gene matches. Germline V gene lookup returns CDR1 MDHEN and CDR2 SYDVKM. CDR3 length: 15 amino acids. CDR3 sequence (DNA): TGTGCCAGCGGGACAGGGGGAGAATCTGGAAACACCATATATTTT. Its protein is CASGTGGESGNTIYF.

V and J are TRBV28 and TRBJ2-4; TRBD1 or TRBD2 may be the D gene (5 bases each). In germline, CDR1 is MDHEN, CDR2 SYDVKM. This CDR3 is 12 amino acids long. V lost 4 bases to trimming and J lost 10 bases, with 11 bases between them. CDR3 nucleotides: TGTGCCAGCAGTTCCACGGGGCGAATTCAGTACTTC. Translated: CASSSTGRIQYF.

The gene calls are TRBV14 and TRBJ2-7; TRBD1 matches at 9 bases. CDR1 is SGHDN, CDR2 FVKESK, per germline. The CDR3 extends over 19 amino acids. Trimming at V came to 0 bases and at J to 5 bases, leaving 17 bases not matched to a gene. CDR3 coding DNA: TGTGCCAGCAGCCAAGAAATCGGAAGGCCGAGGGACAGGGATAACGAGCAGTACTTC. It encodes CASSQEIGRPRDRDNEQYF.

The chain recombines TRBV7-2 with TRBJ2-2; 8 bases fit TRBD2. This CDR3 contains 17 residues. Germline V lookup: CDR1 SGHTA, CDR2 FQGNSA. The V gene end was trimmed by 1 base and the J gene end by 4 bases; junction bases not matched to a gene: 8. The CDR3 DNA is TGTGCCAGCAGCTTAGGGTCGGGAGGGCCCAGCACCGGGGAGCTGTTTTTT. Amino acids: CASSLGSGGPSTGELFF.

The rearrangement joins TRBV5-6 to TRBJ2-2; no clear D gene. V dropped 1 base and J dropped 6 bases, with 13 bases sitting between them. Germline CDR1 and CDR2: SGHDT and YYEEEE. The CDR3 runs 15 residues. Here the CDR3 reads CASSLNREPSGELFF. The CDR3 region has the DNA TGTGCCAGCAGCTTGAACAGAGAGCCCTCCGGGGAGCTGTTTTTT.

V usage is TRBV9 and J usage is TRBJ2-7, with D perhaps TRBD1 (6 bases). Between the trimmed V and J ends, which lost 4 bases and 1 base, there was a span of 15 bases. The CDR3 has 15 residues. Germline V lookup: CDR1 SGDLS, CDR2 YYNGEE. CDR3 residues: CASSSQDSASYEQYF. CDR3 coding DNA: TGTGCCAGCAGCTCTCAGGACAGTGCTTCCTACGAGCAGTACTTC.

This sequence joins TRBV7-2 and TRBJ2-7; 7 nucleotides line up with TRBD1. CDR3 length: 14 residues. V shed 6 bases and J 1 base; nucleotides not matched to a gene: 6. Germline V gene data show CDR1 as SGHTA and CDR2 as FQGNSA. CDR3 nucleotides: TGTGCCAGCAGAACCGGGACAGAGTCCTACGAGCAGTACTTC. Residues: CASRTGTESYEQYF.

V gene TRBV6-5 combines with J gene TRBJ2-6; D unclear. Germline CDR1 MNHEY, CDR2 SVGAGI. Trimming left V 0 bases short and J 1 base short, with 7 bases between. The CDR3 sequence is 16 residues long. The CDR3 region has the DNA TGTGCCAGCAGTTACTCTTTCCGATCTGGGGCCAACGTCCTGACTTTC. Translating it yields CASSYSFRSGANVLTF.

V and J are TRBV15 and TRBJ2-4; no definite D call. The CDR3 sequence is 15 residues long. Looked up from germline, CDR1 is LNHNV and CDR2 is YYDKDF (reference sequence). V was trimmed by 3 bases and J by 8 bases, leaving 17 bases between them. In nucleotides, the CDR3 is TGTGCCACCAGCAGGGCTTCGAGCACTAATGACATTCAGTACTTC. Its translation: CATSRASSTNDIQYF.

A single count supports this clone. This rearrangement joins TRBV10-2 to TRBJ2-7; TRBD1 might be the D (6 bases). The CDR3 length is 13 residues. V lost 2 bases and J 4 bases, leaving 9 bases between the germline ends. Germline-derived CDR1 and CDR2 are WSHSY and SAAADI. This chain's CDR3 is CASSEEGVYEQYF. The CDR3 nucleotides read TGCGCCAGCAGTGAGGAGGGGGTGTACGAGCAGTACTTC.

The J gene is TRBJ1-1, the V gene TRBV11-2; 8 positions match TRBD1. CDR1 is SGHAT and CDR2 is FQNNGV in the germline V gene. The ends lost 0 bases at V and 6 bases at J; junction bases unmatched: 3. The CDR3 runs 14 residues. CDR3 nucleotides: TGTGCCAGCAGCTTAGATGTGACAGGGGCTGAAGCTTTCTTT. Its translation is CASSLDVTGAEAFF.

This clone was seen only once. The chain has TRBV28 and TRBJ1-4; 9 bases are a match to TRBD1. J gave up 2 bases and V 1 base, and 11 bases lay outside the gene matches. CDR1 MDHEN and CDR2 SYDVKM come from the germline V gene. CDR3 length: 19 residues. Written as DNA, the CDR3 is TGTGCCAGCAGTTTATCAGCGACAGGGGGGGGTTCGACTAATGAAAAACTGTTTTTT. Residues: CASSLSATGGGSTNEKLFF.